This entry lists 30 T cell receptor beta chains sequenced from one sample in a study of cytomegalovirus exposure and HLA in healthy donors. Sequencing used immunoSEQ multiplex PCR; TCRdb keeps in-frame clones, though not all of them. The sample comprises 220,000 or so clones, around four fifths of which are singletons, and 4.5% to 7% rests with the top ten. The sequencing sample was made of PBMCs. These receptors were taken from a woman younger than 35 in good health and CMV-seronegative.

The chain uses TRBV12-5 and TRBJ1-2; D not resolved. The CDR3 spans 12 residues. V was clipped by 2 bases and J by 8 bases, with 9 bases between them. CDR1 and CDR2 from the germline V gene are LGHNT and FRNRAP. The CDR3 loop reads CASGLSRLGYTF. CDR3 coding DNA: TGTGCTAGTGGTTTGTCTCGGTTGGGCTACACCTTC.

This CDR3 reads CASSELRGYTNTEAFF. The CDR3 DNA is TGTGCCAGCAGTGAATTAAGGGGGTATACGAACACTGAAGCTTTCTTT. The chain employs TRBV2 and TRBJ1-1; perhaps TRBD1 as D (6 bases). Germline V gene lookup returns CDR1 SNHLY and CDR2 FYNNEI. CDR3 length: 16 amino acids. V shed 2 bases and J shed 1 base, with 14 bases lying between them.

The rearrangement links TRBV7-8 to TRBJ2-7, with D possibly being TRBD1 (5 bases). In germline, CDR1 is SGHVS, CDR2 FQNEAQ. This CDR3 region has 15 residues. V dropped 1 base and J dropped 2 bases, with 12 bases sitting between them. The CDR3 nucleotides are TGTGCCAGCAGCTTAGAGATAACAGGCCCCTACGAGCAGTACTTC. Translating gives CASSLEITGPYEQYF.

The V and J genes are TRBV6-5 and TRBJ1-2; TRBD1 matches at 8 bases. The J segment lost 7 bases and the V segment lost 7 bases, leaving 11 bases of the junction unmatched. CDR1 is MNHEY, CDR2 SVGAGI, per germline. The CDR3 is 14 residues long. CDR3 amino acids: CASTSYGQGGGYTF. Here the CDR3 DNA reads TGTGCCAGCACCAGTTATGGACAGGGTGGTGGCTACACCTTC.

This chain links TRBV5-1 with TRBJ1-1; D gene ambiguous. The CDR3 consists of 17 residues. CDR1 and CDR2 (germline): SGHRS, YFSETQ. The V gene lost 1 base and the J gene lost 3 bases, with 19 bases spanning the gap. CDR3 protein: CASSLYSGPVIDTEAFF. The CDR3 coding sequence is TGCGCCAGCAGCTTGTACTCTGGACCGGTGATCGACACTGAAGCTTTCTTT.

The chain recombines TRBV6-5 with TRBJ1-2; 7 bases agree with TRBD1. The trim removed 4 bases at V and 4 bases at J, leaving 9 bases unmatched. The CDR3 covers 15 residues. CDR1 is MNHEY and CDR2 is SVGAGI in the germline V gene. Here the CDR3 DNA reads TGTGCCAGCAGTTCTTCCGGGACAGAGGGCTATGGCTACACCTTC. This gives the protein CASSSSGTEGYGYTF.

This clone was seen only once. CDR3 nucleotides: TGTGCCAGCAGTGAAGCGGTGAACTATGGCTACACCTTC. Translated, it gives CASSEAVNYGYTF. This chain joins TRBV6-1 and TRBJ1-2; D ambiguous. Germline V gene lookup returns CDR1 MNHNS and CDR2 SASEGT. V shed 0 bases and J shed 2 bases, with 4 bases lying between them. CDR3 length: 13 amino acids.

J is TRBJ1-3 and V is TRBV30; no clear D. Deletions cut 3 bases from V and 0 bases from J, with 12 bases between. The CDR3 spans 15 residues. CDR1 and CDR2 from the germline V gene are GTSNPN and SVGIG (reference sequence). The CDR3 region is CAWRAQLSSGNTIYF. The CDR3 DNA reads as TGTGCCTGGAGGGCCCAACTATCCTCTGGAAACACCATATATTTT.

The chain recombines TRBV5-1 with TRBJ1-2; a weak D match, TRBD1 (5 bases). This CDR3 has 15 residues. V lost 0 bases and J lost 6, with 15 bases in between. Germline-derived CDR1 and CDR2 are SGHRS and YFSETQ. CDR3 loop: CASSLGSGLANGYTF. In nucleotides, the CDR3 is TGCGCCAGCAGCTTGGGGTCAGGGCTGGCCAATGGCTACACCTTC.

This chain uses TRBV30 with TRBJ1-2; perhaps TRBD1 as D (5 bases). V dropped 5 bases and J dropped 4 bases, with 20 bases sitting between them. The CDR3 runs to 15 residues. Germline CDR1 is GTSNPN and CDR2 is SVGIG (reference sequence). The CDR3 here is CAWARPEGRGYGYTF. In DNA, the CDR3 is TGTGCCTGGGCAAGACCCGAGGGACGGGGCTATGGCTACACCTTC.

The chain is built from TRBV30 and TRBJ1-1; 10 bases map to TRBD1. The CDR3 is made up of 14 amino acids. The germline gives CDR1 GTSNPN, CDR2 SVGIG (reference sequence). Losses at the gene ends were 4 bases for V and 6 bases for J; bases not matched to a gene: 8. As DNA, the CDR3 is TGTGCCTGGACAGGGGGGACAGGGGTCTCTGAAGCTTTCTTT. Its protein is CAWTGGTGVSEAFF.

This chain connects TRBV11-2 to TRBJ2-3, with D maybe TRBD2 (6 bases). The CDR3 is 14 amino acids. V was trimmed by 7 bases and J by 2 bases, leaving 13 bases between them. Looked up from germline, CDR1 is SGHAT and CDR2 is FQNNGV. The CDR3 bases are TGTGCCAGCACCAGAGGAGGGTACACAGATACGCAGTATTTT. Its protein product is CASTRGGYTDTQYF.

The V gene is TRBV4-1, the J gene TRBJ1-6; the D gene is possibly TRBD1 (5 bases). CDR1 MGHRA and CDR2 YSYEKL come from the germline V gene. The CDR3 runs 16 residues. The V gene lost 2 bases and the J gene lost 10 bases, with 18 bases spanning the gap. The CDR3 protein is CASSQMAREEGSPLHF. DNA of the CDR3: TGCGCCAGCAGCCAAATGGCCAGGGAAGAGGGATCACCCCTCCACTTT.

This clone was seen just once. The rearrangement links TRBV7-3 to TRBJ1-2; D not resolved. The germline CDR1 and CDR2 sequences are SGHTA and FQGTGA. The CDR3 is 13 amino acids. Trimming stripped 1 base from V and 3 bases from J, with 6 bases between. The DNA of the CDR3 is TGTGCCAGCAGCTTAAAACCGGACTATGGCTACACCTTC. It is translated as CASSLKPDYGYTF.

This chain connects TRBV7-3 to TRBJ2-1; possibly TRBD2 for D (6 bases). This CDR3 is built from 12 residues. Between the trimmed V and J ends, which lost 5 bases and 9 bases, there was a span of 11 bases. CDR1 SGHTA and CDR2 FQGTGA come from the germline V gene. CDR3 bases: TGTGCCAGCAGCAATCCCGGGAGTGAGCAGTTCTTC. It codes for CASSNPGSEQFF.

This chain connects TRBV6-1 to TRBJ1-5; no firm D call. With 7 bases removed from V and 1 base from J, the gap between germline ends came to 14 bases. Germline CDR1 reads MNHNS; CDR2 reads SASEGT. CDR3 length equals 15 residues. CDR3 sequence reads: CASTMNFWSNQPQHF. The CDR3 DNA reads as TGTGCCAGCACCATGAATTTCTGGAGCAATCAGCCCCAGCATTTT.

The chain uses TRBV2 and TRBJ1-1; 9 nucleotides align to TRBD1. Trimming took 6 bases from V and 1 from J; bases not matched to a gene: 9. The CDR3 is 16 residues long. Germline values: CDR1 SNHLY, CDR2 FYNNEI. The CDR3 DNA reads as TGTGCCAGCAGGAATACAGGGGGCGTTTGGAACACTGAAGCTTTCTTT. It is translated as CASRNTGGVWNTEAFF.

J is TRBJ2-3 and V is TRBV6-4; D ambiguous. This CDR3 spans 13 amino acids. In germline, CDR1 is MRHNA, CDR2 SNTAGT. Between the trimmed V and J ends, which lost 6 bases and 5 bases, there was a span of 12 bases. CDR3 coding DNA: TGTGCCAGCAGCACCTCCTGGGGAGATACGCAGTATTTT. It encodes CASSTSWGDTQYF.

The CDR3 sequence: CASRRTSGTNTGELFF. CDR3 DNA: TGTGCCAGCAGACGGACTAGCGGGACGAACACCGGGGAGCTGTTTTTT. The chain has TRBV6-6 and TRBJ2-2; 12 positions match TRBD2. The CDR3 extends over 16 amino acids. V lost 6 bases to trimming and J lost 0 bases; unmatched junction nucleotides: 2. Germline CDR1 reads MNHNY; CDR2 reads SVGAGI (reference sequence).

The chain has TRBV2 and TRBJ2-3, with D tentatively TRBD1 (6 bases). From germline, CDR1 is SNHLY and CDR2 FYNNEI. CDR3 length equals 14 residues. V lost 6 bases, J lost 8 bases, and 18 bases lay in between. The CDR3: CASRSARGRGTQYF. The CDR3 nucleotides are TGTGCCAGCAGATCCGCCAGGGGCAGGGGTACGCAGTATTTT.

This clone has a single count. The J gene is TRBJ2-7, the V gene TRBV7-8, with 7 positions matching TRBD2. Germline-derived CDR1 and CDR2 are SGHVS and FQNEAQ. The CDR3 runs 15 residues. V was clipped by 2 bases and J by 2 bases; unmatched bases: 6. In nucleotides, the CDR3 is TGTGCCAGCAGCTTAAACGGGAGGTTCCCCTACGAGCAGTACTTC. It codes for CASSLNGRFPYEQYF. Complete variable domain (other parts from reference TRBV7-8 and TRBJ2-7): GAGVSQSPRYKVAKRGQDVALRCDPISGHVSLFWYQQALGQGPEFLTYFQNEAQLDKSGLPSDRFFAERPEGSVSTLKIQRTQQEDSAVYLCASSLNGRFPYEQYFGPGTRLTVT.

The chain has TRBV2 and TRBJ2-3; 12 bases match TRBD2. Germline values: CDR1 SNHLY, CDR2 FYNNEI. The CDR3 has 15 amino acids. V lost 7 bases to trimming and J lost 3 bases; unmatched junction nucleotides: 5. This CDR3 is CASTLGLAGTDTQYF. The CDR3, as DNA: TGTGCCAGCACCCTAGGACTAGCGGGGACAGATACGCAGTATTTT.

The V gene is TRBV11-2, the J gene TRBJ2-3, with D perhaps TRBD1 or TRBD2 (6 bases each). Germline values: CDR1 SGHAT, CDR2 FQNNGV. V lost 5 bases, J lost 4 bases, and 19 bases lay in between. This CDR3 spans 16 amino acids. The CDR3 region has the DNA TGTGCCAGCAGCCCGGAGGGGGGAGTTATCGCAGATACGCAGTATTTT. It is translated as CASSPEGGVIADTQYF.

The rearrangement uses TRBV30 and TRBJ1-2; D is undetermined. Germline lookup yields CDR1 GTSNPN and CDR2 SVGIG (reference sequence). V lost 7 bases, J lost 5 bases, and 8 bases lay in between. This CDR3 comprises 10 residues. This chain's CDR3 is CASLLYGYTF. The CDR3 DNA sequence: TGTGCCTCCCTTTTATATGGCTACACCTTC.

This chain uses TRBV28 with TRBJ2-4; 8 nucleotides line up with TRBD1. With V trimmed by 7 bases and J by 5 bases, 7 bases remained unmatched. The CDR3 has 14 amino acids. Germline CDR1 reads MDHEN; CDR2 reads SYDVKM. As DNA, the CDR3 is TGTGCCAGCACCAAGGACAGGGCTGAAAACATTCAGTACTTC. Translated: CASTKDRAENIQYF.

The rearrangement uses TRBV9 and TRBJ1-6, with D tentatively TRBD1 (5 bases). Germline V gene sequence: CDR1 SGDLS, CDR2 YYNGEE. Trimming removed 3 bases at V and 0 bases at J, with 10 bases between. The CDR3 runs 16 residues. CDR3 sequence reads: CASSARGASYNSPLHF. CDR3 DNA sequence: TGTGCCAGCAGCGCACGAGGGGCCTCCTATAATTCACCCCTCCACTTT.

The J gene is TRBJ1-1, the V gene TRBV18; a possible D gene is TRBD1 (6 bases). The V gene lost 4 bases and the J gene lost 11 bases, with 20 bases spanning the gap. The CDR3 extends over 14 amino acids. The V gene's germline CDR1 is KGHSH and CDR2 LQKENI. CDR3 in DNA: TGTGCCAGCTCACGGAGAGGACAGACAGGATCGGCTTTCTTT. Protein sequence: CASSRRGQTGSAFF. The complete variable domain, with remaining parts taken from reference TRBV18 and TRBJ1-1, reads NAGVMQNPRHLVRRRGQEARLRCSPMKGHSHVYWYRQLPEEGLKFMVYLQKENIIDESGMPKERFSAEFPKEGPSILRIQQVVRGDSAAYFCASSRRGQTGSAFFGQGTRLTVV.

The count of this clone is one. The rearrangement uses TRBV25-1 and TRBJ1-2; D remains unclear. The CDR3 spans 12 residues. The germline V gene encodes CDR1 MGHDK and CDR2 SYGVNS. The V and J ends lost 3 bases and 7 bases respectively, with 9 bases between them. This CDR3 reads CASSDPGFGYTF. The CDR3 DNA sequence: TGTGCCAGCAGTGATCCGGGATTTGGCTACACCTTC.

The chain employs TRBV7-9 and TRBJ1-1; a weak D match, TRBD1 (5 bases). Germline values: CDR1 SEHNR, CDR2 FQNEAQ (reference sequence). V was cut by 0 bases and J by 10 bases, with 21 bases left in between. The CDR3 consists of 16 residues. CDR3 amino acids: CASSLAFGGSTRGAFF. DNA of the CDR3: TGTGCCAGCAGCTTAGCTTTTGGGGGAAGCACAAGGGGAGCTTTCTTT.

The chain couples TRBV2 to TRBJ2-4, with D possibly TRBD2 on 6 matching bases. Germline-derived CDR1 and CDR2 are SNHLY and FYNNEI. The CDR3 spans 15 residues. Trimming shortened V by 1 base and J by 3 bases, and 10 bases separated the two germline ends. This chain's CDR3 is CASSEVSSGKNIQYF. CDR3 DNA sequence: TGTGCCAGCAGTGAAGTGAGTAGCGGCAAAAACATTCAGTACTTC.